This T cell receptor (beta chain) appears in the sequencing data of a study of T-cell reconstitution after alpha-beta-depleted transplantation in children. This clonotype has a count of ten or more. The antigen is unknown. The TCRbeta library was prepared with unique molecular identifiers. TCRdb recomputed calls from the PCR reads with MiXCR, one row per CDR3 protein. The top ten clones hold around 18% of a sample with 140,000 or so distinct CDR3 sequences, around 10% of them seen once. Trimming stripped 0 bases from V and 1 base from J, with 6 bases between. The CDR3 is 14 amino acids. CDR1 ENHRY and CDR2 SYGVKD come from the germline V gene. Study-level findings and limits: Surviving recipient cells, namely T cells and thymic progenitors, were the source of high day-60 TCRbeta diversity in some patients.

This receptor was identified in a female patient aged 2-15 years who had a stem cell transplant for congenital amegakaryocytic thrombocytopenia, so the T cells may come from the graft donor. V gene TRBV10-3 combines with J gene TRBJ1-1, with a tentative D call TRBD1 (5 bases). The sample consisted of PBMCs, mostly from graft donor cells, taken 180 days after TCRalphabeta/CD19-depleted stem cell transplant. DNA for the CDR3: TGTGCCATCAGTGAGTCGACAGCGAACACTGAAGCTTTCTTT. It specifies CAISESTANTEAFF.